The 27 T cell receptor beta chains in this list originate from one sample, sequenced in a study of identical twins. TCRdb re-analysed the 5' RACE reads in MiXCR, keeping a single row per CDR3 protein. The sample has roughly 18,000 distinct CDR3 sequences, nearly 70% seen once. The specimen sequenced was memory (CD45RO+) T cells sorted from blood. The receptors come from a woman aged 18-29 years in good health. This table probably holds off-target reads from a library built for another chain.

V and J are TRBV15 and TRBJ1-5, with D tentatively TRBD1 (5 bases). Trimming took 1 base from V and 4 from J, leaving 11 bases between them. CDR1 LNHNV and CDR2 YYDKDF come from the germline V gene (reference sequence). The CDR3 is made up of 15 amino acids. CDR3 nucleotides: TGTGCCACCAGCAGAGGGTGGCAGGGTAATCAGCCCCAGCATTTT. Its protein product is CATSRGWQGNQPQHF. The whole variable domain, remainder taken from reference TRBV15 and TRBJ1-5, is DAMVIQNPRYQVTQFGKPVTLSCSQTLNHNVMYWYQQKSSQAPKLLFHYYDKDFNNEADTPDNFQSRRPNTSFCFLDIRSPGLGDTAMYLCATSRGWQGNQPQHFGDGTRLSIL.

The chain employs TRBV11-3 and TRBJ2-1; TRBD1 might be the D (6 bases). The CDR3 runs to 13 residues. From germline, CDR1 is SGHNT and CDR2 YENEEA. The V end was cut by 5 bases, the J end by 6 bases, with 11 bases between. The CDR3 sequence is CASSLGQPNEQFF. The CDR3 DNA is TGTGCCAGCAGCCTCGGACAGCCCAATGAGCAGTTCTTC.

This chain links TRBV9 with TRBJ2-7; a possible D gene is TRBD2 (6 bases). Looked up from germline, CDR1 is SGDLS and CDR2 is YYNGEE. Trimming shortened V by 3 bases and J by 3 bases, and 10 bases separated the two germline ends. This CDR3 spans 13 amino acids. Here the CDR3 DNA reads TGTGCCAGCAGCGAGGGACTCGGCTACGAGCAGTACTTC. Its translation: CASSEGLGYEQYF.

CDR3 amino acids: CASSEIPSRWDRRSTDTQYF. The CDR3 DNA follows: TGTGCCAGCAGCGAAATCCCCTCCAGGTGGGACAGGCGAAGCACAGATACGCAGTATTTT. The J gene is TRBJ2-3, the V gene TRBV2; 8 bases fit TRBD1. V lost 6 bases and J lost 0; bases outside the gene matches: 20. Per the germline V gene, CDR1 is SNHLY and CDR2 is FYNNEI. The CDR3 is made up of 20 amino acids.

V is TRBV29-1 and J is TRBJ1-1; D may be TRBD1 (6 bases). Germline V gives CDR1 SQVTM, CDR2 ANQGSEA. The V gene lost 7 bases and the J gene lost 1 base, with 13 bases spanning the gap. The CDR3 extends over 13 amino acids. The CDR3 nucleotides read TGCAGCGCCCGACAGGCCTCGAACACTGAAGCTTTCTTT. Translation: CSARQASNTEAFF. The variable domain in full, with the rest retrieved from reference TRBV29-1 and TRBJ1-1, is SAVISQKPSRDICQRGTSLTIQCQVDSQVTMMFWYRQQPGQSLTLIATANQGSEATYESGFVIDKFPISRPNLTFSTLTVSNMSPEDSSIYLCSARQASNTEAFFGQGTRLTVV.

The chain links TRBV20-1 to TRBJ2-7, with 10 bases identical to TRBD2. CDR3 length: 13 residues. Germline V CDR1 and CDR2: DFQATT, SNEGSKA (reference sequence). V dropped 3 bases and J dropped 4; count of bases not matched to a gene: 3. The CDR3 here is CSASRTSGYEQYF. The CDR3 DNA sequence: TGCAGTGCTAGTAGGACTAGCGGTTACGAGCAGTACTTC.

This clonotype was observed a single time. Written as DNA, the CDR3 is TGTGCCAGCAGCGTGACAGAGTCCCACACCGGGGAGCTGTTTTTT. Amino acid sequence: CASSVTESHTGELFF. The V and J genes are TRBV2 and TRBJ2-2, with D possibly being TRBD1 (5 bases). Germline CDR1 reads SNHLY; CDR2 reads FYNNEI. This CDR3 has 15 amino acids. V lost 6 bases to trimming and J lost 3 bases, with 14 bases between them.

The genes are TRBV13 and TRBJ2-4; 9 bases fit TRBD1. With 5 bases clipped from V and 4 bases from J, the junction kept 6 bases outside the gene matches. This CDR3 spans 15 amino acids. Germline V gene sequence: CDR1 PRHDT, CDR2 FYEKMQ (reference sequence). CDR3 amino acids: CASSRPGQGKNIQYF. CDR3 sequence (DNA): TGTGCCAGCAGCCGCCCCGGACAGGGGAAAAACATTCAGTACTTC.

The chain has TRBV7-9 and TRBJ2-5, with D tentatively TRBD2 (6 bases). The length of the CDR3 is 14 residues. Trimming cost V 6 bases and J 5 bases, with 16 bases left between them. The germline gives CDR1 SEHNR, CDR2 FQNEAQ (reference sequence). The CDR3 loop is CASRPLTSGETQYF. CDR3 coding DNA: TGTGCCAGCAGACCTTTGACTAGTGGGGAGACCCAGTACTTC.

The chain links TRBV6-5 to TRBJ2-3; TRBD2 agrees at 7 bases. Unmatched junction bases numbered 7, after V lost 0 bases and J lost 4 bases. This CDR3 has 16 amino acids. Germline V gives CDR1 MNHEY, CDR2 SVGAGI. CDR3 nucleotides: TGTGCCAGCAGTTACTCCGGGGCTAGCGGTGCAGATACGCAGTATTTT. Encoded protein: CASSYSGASGADTQYF.

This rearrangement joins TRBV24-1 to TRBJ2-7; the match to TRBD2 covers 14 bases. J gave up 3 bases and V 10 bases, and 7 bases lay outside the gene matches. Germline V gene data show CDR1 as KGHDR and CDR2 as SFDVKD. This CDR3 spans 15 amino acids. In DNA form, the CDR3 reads TGTGCCACTAGGACTAGCGGGAGGAGTCTCTACGAGCAGTACTTC. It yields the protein CATRTSGRSLYEQYF.

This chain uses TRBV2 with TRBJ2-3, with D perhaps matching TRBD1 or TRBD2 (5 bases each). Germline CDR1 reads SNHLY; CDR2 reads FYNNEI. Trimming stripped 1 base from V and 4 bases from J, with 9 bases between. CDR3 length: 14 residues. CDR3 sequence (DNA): TGTGCCAGCAGTGAAGGACGGGGCCCAGATACGCAGTATTTT. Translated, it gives CASSEGRGPDTQYF.

The CDR3 spells CSVGYNTGELFF. CDR3 sequence (DNA): TGCAGCGTTGGTTACAACACCGGGGAGCTGTTTTTT. This chain uses TRBV29-1 with TRBJ2-2; no clear D gene. This CDR3 comprises 12 residues. Trimming pared 4 bases from V and 2 bases from J, leaving 5 bases between. The germline CDR1 and CDR2 sequences are SQVTM and ANQGSEA.

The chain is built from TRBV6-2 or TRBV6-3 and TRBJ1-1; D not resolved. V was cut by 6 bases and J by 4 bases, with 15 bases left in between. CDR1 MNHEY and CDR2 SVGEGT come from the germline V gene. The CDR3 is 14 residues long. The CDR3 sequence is CASRRRASGTEAFF. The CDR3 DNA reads TGTGCCAGCAGGCGGCGGGCTTCTGGCACTGAAGCTTTCTTT.

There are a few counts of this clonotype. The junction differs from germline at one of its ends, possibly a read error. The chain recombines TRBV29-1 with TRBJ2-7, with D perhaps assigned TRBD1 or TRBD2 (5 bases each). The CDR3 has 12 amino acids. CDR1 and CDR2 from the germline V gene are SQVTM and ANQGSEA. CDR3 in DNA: TGCAGCGTTGCTCGGGACCGCTACGAGCGGTACTTC. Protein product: CSVARDRYERYF.

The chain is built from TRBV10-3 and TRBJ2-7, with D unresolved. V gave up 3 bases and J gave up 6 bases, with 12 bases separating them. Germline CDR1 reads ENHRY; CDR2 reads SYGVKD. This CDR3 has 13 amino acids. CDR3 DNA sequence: TGTGCCATCAGTGATGATCGATCTTCCGAGCAGTACTTC. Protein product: CAISDDRSSEQYF.

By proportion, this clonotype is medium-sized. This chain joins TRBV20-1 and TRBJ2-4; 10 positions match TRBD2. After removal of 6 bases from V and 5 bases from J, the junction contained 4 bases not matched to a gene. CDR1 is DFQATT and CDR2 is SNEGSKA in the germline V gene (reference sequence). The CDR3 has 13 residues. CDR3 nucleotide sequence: TGCAGTGCACTTCTAGCGGGAGAAAACATTCAGTACTTC. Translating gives CSALLAGENIQYF.

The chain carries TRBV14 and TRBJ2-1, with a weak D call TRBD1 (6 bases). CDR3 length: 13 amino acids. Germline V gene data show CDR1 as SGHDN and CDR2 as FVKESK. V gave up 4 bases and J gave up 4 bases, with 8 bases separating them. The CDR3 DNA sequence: TGTGCCAGCAGCCTAGGACAGTACAATGAGCAGTTCTTC. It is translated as CASSLGQYNEQFF.

The CDR3: CSVEKGIREQFF. As DNA, the CDR3 is TGCAGCGTTGAAAAAGGGATTCGTGAGCAGTTCTTC. This chain joins TRBV29-1 and TRBJ2-1; D unclear. The CDR3 extends over 12 amino acids. Germline values: CDR1 SQVTM, CDR2 ANQGSEA. V was shortened by 2 bases and J by 9 bases, with 11 bases between the two germline ends.

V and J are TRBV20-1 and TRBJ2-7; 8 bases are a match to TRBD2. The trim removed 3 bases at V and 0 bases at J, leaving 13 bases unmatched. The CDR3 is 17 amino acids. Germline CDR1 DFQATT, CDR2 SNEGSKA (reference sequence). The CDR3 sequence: CSASRTSTRTTSYEQYF. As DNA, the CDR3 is TGCAGTGCTAGTAGGACTAGCACCCGCACCACCTCCTACGAGCAGTACTTC.

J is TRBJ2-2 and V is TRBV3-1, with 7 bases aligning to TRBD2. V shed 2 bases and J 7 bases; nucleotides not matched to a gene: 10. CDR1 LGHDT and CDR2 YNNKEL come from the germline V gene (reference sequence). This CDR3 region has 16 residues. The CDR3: CASSQLVVGGGGELFF. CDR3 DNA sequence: TGTGCCAGCAGCCAACTCGTCGTTGGGGGGGGCGGGGAGCTGTTTTTT. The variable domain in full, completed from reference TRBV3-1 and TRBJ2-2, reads DTAVSQTPKYLVTQMGNDKSIKCEQNLGHDTMYWYKQDSKKFLKIMFSYNNKELIINETVPNRFSPKSPDKAHLNLHINSLELGDSAVYFCASSQLVVGGGGELFFGEGSRLTVL.

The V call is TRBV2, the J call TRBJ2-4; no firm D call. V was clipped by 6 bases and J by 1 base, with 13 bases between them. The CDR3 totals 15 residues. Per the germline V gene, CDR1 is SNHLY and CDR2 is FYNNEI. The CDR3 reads CASSRGPQAKNIQYF. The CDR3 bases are TGTGCCAGCAGCCGCGGCCCACAGGCCAAAAACATTCAGTACTTC.

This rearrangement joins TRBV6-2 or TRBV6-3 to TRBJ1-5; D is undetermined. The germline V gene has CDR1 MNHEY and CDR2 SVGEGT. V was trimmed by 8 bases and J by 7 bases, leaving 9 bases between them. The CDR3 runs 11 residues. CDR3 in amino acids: CASGQAQPQHF. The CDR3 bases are TGTGCCAGCGGCCAGGCACAGCCCCAGCATTTT.

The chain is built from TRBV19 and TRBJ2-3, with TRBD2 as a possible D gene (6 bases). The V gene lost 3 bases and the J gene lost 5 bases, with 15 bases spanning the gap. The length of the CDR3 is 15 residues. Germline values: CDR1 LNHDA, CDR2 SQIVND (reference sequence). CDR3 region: CASSISRESVDTQYF. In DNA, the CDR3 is TGTGCCAGTAGTATCTCCCGGGAGAGCGTAGATACGCAGTATTTT.

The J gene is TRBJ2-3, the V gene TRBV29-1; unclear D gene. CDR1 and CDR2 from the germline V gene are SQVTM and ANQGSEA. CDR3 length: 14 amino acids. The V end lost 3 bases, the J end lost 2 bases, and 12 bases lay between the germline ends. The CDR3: CSVEGRRITDTQYF. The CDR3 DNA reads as TGCAGCGTTGAGGGAAGGAGAATCACAGATACGCAGTATTTT.

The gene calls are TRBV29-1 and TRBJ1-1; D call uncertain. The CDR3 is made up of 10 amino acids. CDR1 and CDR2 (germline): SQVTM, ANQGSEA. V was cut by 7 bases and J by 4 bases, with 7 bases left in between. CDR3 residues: CSALGTEAFF. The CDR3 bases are TGCAGCGCCCTGGGCACTGAAGCTTTCTTT.

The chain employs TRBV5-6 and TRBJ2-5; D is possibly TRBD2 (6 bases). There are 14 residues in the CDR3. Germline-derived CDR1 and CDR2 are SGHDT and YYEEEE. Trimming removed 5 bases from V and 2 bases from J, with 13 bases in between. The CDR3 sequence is CASSRAGRQETQYF. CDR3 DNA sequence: TGTGCCAGCAGTCGTGCGGGACGACAAGAGACCCAGTACTTC. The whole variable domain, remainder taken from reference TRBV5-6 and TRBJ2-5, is DAGVTQSPTHLIKTRGQQVTLRCSPKSGHDTVSWYQQALGQGPQFIFQYYEEEERQRGNFPDRFSGHQFPNYSSELNVNALLLGDSALYLCASSRAGRQETQYFGPGTRLLVL.